These T cell receptor beta chains were read from a single sample in a study of CD8 T cells in Susac syndrome. TCRdb redid the calling of the immunoSEQ multiplex PCR reads with MiXCR, one entry per CDR3 protein. The sample carries over 95,000 distinct CDR3 sequences, about 93% recorded once. What was sequenced was CD4+ T cells from PBMCs. The receptors derive from a human donor in good health. The conserved cysteine and the conserved F or W are not part of the CDR3 here. The order of the fields is clone size, J gene, V gene, CDR3 protein. Clone size is not always given. Where it is, it says once, few, many or a class for expanded clones.

-	TRBJ2-7	TRBV10-2	ASVSGTGLVEQY
-	TRBJ1-2	TRBV4-3	ASSSGEGADGYT
-	TRBJ2-4	TRBV7-2	ASSTDPINIQY
once	TRBJ2-2	TRBV2	ASTTGGTGELF
once	TRBJ1-1	TRBV29-1	SVLFPPSALLDGGTEAF
-	TRBJ2-5	TRBV7-2	ASSLAGARETQY
-	TRBJ1-5	TRBV7-6	ASSFDSNQPQH
-	TRBJ2-3	TRBV7-8	ASSLSGSATDTQY
-	TRBJ2-5	TRBV3-1	ASSQEARGETQY
-	TRBJ2-7	TRBV19	ASIGGSSNTYEQY
-	TRBJ2-7	TRBV19	ASSQRDSATYEQY
-	TRBJ2-4	TRBV7-2	ASSPKLGTKNIQY
-	TRBJ2-3	TRBV11-2	ASSPSWTPRVDTQY
once	TRBJ2-2	TRBV9	ASSVIESGATGELF
-	TRBJ1-4	TRBV5-1	ASSFRARQATNEKLF
-	TRBJ2-1	TRBV7-6	ASSPGAGNDEQF
-	TRBJ2-5	TRBV7-9	ASSYSGGFSETQY
-	TRBJ2-4	TRBV12-3/TRBV12-4	ASGLAKNIQY
-	TRBJ2-7	TRBV12-3/TRBV12-4	ASSLGTALYEQY
-	TRBJ2-3	TRBV5-1	ASSPTSTDTQY
-	TRBJ2-7	TRBV7-9	ASSLETSSGEQY
-	TRBJ1-1	TRBV7-2	ASSLAGGTGGEAF
-	TRBJ1-2	TRBV4-3	ASSQDNWGKGYT
once	TRBJ1-5	TRBV3-1	ASSQARDLNQPQH
-	TRBJ2-1	TRBV30	AWDGPWGF
-	TRBJ2-1	TRBV5-1	ASSSDRVHEQF
-	TRBJ1-2	TRBV7-2	ASSYLDRDYGYT
-	TRBJ1-2	TRBV5-4	ASSFLSNYT
-	TRBJ1-1	TRBV20-1	SATWTGRNTEAF
-	TRBJ1-2	TRBV20-1	SASAGQLTLYGYT
-	TRBJ2-1	TRBV7-6	ASTQQGHEQF
-	TRBJ2-7	TRBV20-1	SASPVTSVDYEQY
-	TRBJ2-1	TRBV6-5	ASSPGGRVGNEQF
-	TRBJ1-2	TRBV6-2/TRBV6-3	ASFFDRVGYGYT
-	TRBJ1-1	TRBV19	ASSARAQVNTEAF
once	TRBJ1-5	TRBV6-2/TRBV6-3	ASRPLLNQPQH
-	TRBJ2-2	TRBV7-8	ASSLAHRGRAGELF
-	TRBJ2-1	TRBV20-1	SATTSGIYNEQF
-	TRBJ2-2	TRBV6-1	ASSPLAGTLTGELF
once	TRBJ2-7	TRBV6-2/TRBV6-3	ASSSSGRAYEQY
-	TRBJ2-3	TRBV6-5	ASSYSSRSRYTDTQY
-	TRBJ2-5	TRBV7-2	ASSLEIRRAQY
-	TRBJ2-3	TRBV5-1	ASSLDARTDTQY
-	TRBJ2-5	TRBV29-1	SVEAVTPETQY
-	TRBJ1-5	TRBV7-2	ASSFLQGGQPQH
-	TRBJ1-6	TRBV5-6	ASSFGTGAGNSPLH
-	TRBJ2-7	TRBV6-2/TRBV6-3	ASSYGTSSYEQY
-	TRBJ2-7	TRBV7-2	ASSNRNEQY
-	TRBJ2-3	TRBV3-1	ASSQGASTDTQY
-	TRBJ2-1	TRBV4-1	ASSQDPSWNEQF
-	TRBJ2-5	TRBV5-1	ASSLADQETQY
-	TRBJ2-1	TRBV20-1	SARVPLGYNEQF
-	TRBJ1-6	TRBV19	ASRAEDSRNSPLH
-	TRBJ1-1	TRBV29-1	SAGRMNTEAF
few	TRBJ1-2	TRBV2	ASSAGQGSYGYT
-	TRBJ1-2	TRBV7-9	ASSGDFYGYT
-	TRBJ2-7	TRBV7-9	ASSSIRGQGGPLEQY
-	TRBJ2-2	TRBV5-1	ASSIRLAGGPKNGELF
-	TRBJ1-1	TRBV12-3/TRBV12-4	ASSPTGPTEAF